The 29 T cell receptor beta chains below come from one sample, sequenced in a study of human T cells and chemical hapten exposure. A single record per CDR3 protein comes from TCRdb applying MiXCR to the RACE reads. The table includes around 120,000 distinct CDR3 sequences, around 13% detected once. Stated time point: patch test 1, 2 weeks after DPC sensitization. Documented treatment: therapeutic diphenylcyclopropenone sensitization with weekly scalp DPC. The sample here was whole blood, taken in connection with sensitization to the hapten diphenylcyclopropenone (DPC). The receptors come from a man between 18 and 35 years old with alopecia areata. Some clones in this sample may be carry-over from other donors' samples.

This clonotype turned up a few times. The V call is TRBV4-1, the J call TRBJ2-1; D is uncertain. CDR1 MGHRA and CDR2 YSYEKL come from the germline V gene. V lost 4 bases, J lost 10 bases, and 14 bases lay in between. CDR3 length: 13 residues. The CDR3 nucleotides read TGCGCCAGCAGCCCCCGAATAGCCGGAGAGCAGTTCTTC. Its translation is CASSPRIAGEQFF.

The CDR3 is CASYDYGGRSGNTIYF. As DNA, the CDR3 is TGTGCCAGCTACGATTACGGGGGACGGTCTGGAAACACCATATATTTT. The gene calls are TRBV19 and TRBJ1-3, with a weak D call TRBD1 (5 bases). V was cut by 9 bases and J by 1 base, with 19 bases left in between. The CDR3 spans 16 residues. Per germline, CDR1 LNHDA and CDR2 SQIVND (reference sequence). The full variable domain, completed using reference TRBV19 and TRBJ1-3, is DGGITQSPKYLFRKEGQNVTLSCEQNLNHDAMYWYRQDPGQGLRLIYYSQIVNDFQKGDIAEGYSVSREKKESFPLTVTSAQKNPTAFYLCASYDYGGRSGNTIYFGEGSWLTVV.

This clonotype was seen only a few times. The chain carries TRBV9 and TRBJ2-3; D gene ambiguous. The CDR3 totals 14 residues. Trimming stripped 0 bases from V and 0 bases from J, with 5 bases between. Looked up from germline, CDR1 is SGDLS and CDR2 is YYNGEE. Written as DNA, the CDR3 is TGTGCCAGCAGCGTAGGAGGTAGCACAGATACGCAGTATTTT. The encoded protein is CASSVGGSTDTQYF. The complete variable domain, with remaining parts taken from reference TRBV9 and TRBJ2-3, reads DSGVTQTPKHLITATGQRVTLRCSPRSGDLSVYWYQQSLDQGLQFLIQYYNGEERAKGNILERFSAQQFPDLHSELNLSSLELGDSALYFCASSVGGSTDTQYFGPGTRLTVL.

The chain carries TRBV3-1 and TRBJ2-7, with no clear D. The CDR3 runs to 14 residues. Germline V gene sequence: CDR1 LGHDT, CDR2 YNNKEL (reference sequence). The V end lost 1 base, the J end lost 2 bases, and 9 bases lay between the germline ends. This chain's CDR3 is CASSQGLSPYEQYV. In DNA, the CDR3 is TGTGCCAGCAGCCAAGGTCTCAGCCCCTACGAGCAGTACGTC.

Only a few counts were recorded for this clonotype. This chain links TRBV4-2 with TRBJ2-7; D call uncertain. The CDR3 has 16 amino acids. V was cut by 4 bases and J by 3 bases, with 19 bases left in between. CDR1 LGHNA and CDR2 YNFKEQ come from the germline V gene. CDR3 amino acids: CASSPGWGTEYYEQYF. The CDR3 DNA reads as TGTGCCAGCAGCCCTGGCTGGGGAACAGAGTACTACGAGCAGTACTTC.

The genes are TRBV18 and TRBJ1-2; D gene unclear. Germline CDR1 reads KGHSH; CDR2 reads LQKENI. V lost 0 bases and J lost 4, with 9 bases in between. This CDR3 contains 14 residues. The DNA of the CDR3 is TGTGCCAGCTCACCACCGTTGGATTTCTATGGCTACACCTTC. It yields the protein CASSPPLDFYGYTF.

CDR3 nucleotide sequence: TGCAGTGCTAGAGGGCAAATGGACACTGAAGCTTTCTTT. Its translation is CSARGQMDTEAFF. The genes are TRBV20-1 and TRBJ1-1; no reliable D call. V lost 1 base to trimming and J lost 3 bases, with 9 bases between them. Germline CDR1 DFQATT, CDR2 SNEGSKA (reference sequence). The CDR3 length is 13 residues.

The V call is TRBV9, the J call TRBJ2-7; D gene unclear. V was cut by 3 bases and J by 2 bases, with 6 bases left in between. Germline values: CDR1 SGDLS, CDR2 YYNGEE. This CDR3 is 12 amino acids long. CDR3 region: CASSGTTYEQYF. The CDR3 DNA follows: TGTGCCAGCAGCGGAACAACCTACGAGCAGTACTTC.

The table lists this clonotype with a few counts. The chain employs TRBV18 and TRBJ2-4; a possible D gene is TRBD1 (5 bases). The V end was cut by 3 bases, the J end by 0 bases, with 6 bases between. This CDR3 spans 14 amino acids. The V gene's germline CDR1 is KGHSH and CDR2 LQKENI. In nucleotides, the CDR3 is TGTGCCAGCTCACCGCAGGGAGCCAAAAACATTCAGTACTTC. Encoded protein: CASSPQGAKNIQYF.

The chain combines TRBV29-1 with TRBJ2-1; D is perhaps TRBD1 (5 bases). Germline assignment: CDR1 SQVTM and CDR2 ANQGSEA. Trimming took 6 bases from V and 6 from J, leaving 12 bases between them. The CDR3 contains 12 residues. CDR3 protein: CSVVPQGNEQFF. The CDR3 DNA sequence: TGCAGCGTGGTCCCCCAGGGCAATGAGCAGTTCTTC.

This clonotype has ten or more counts. This chain connects TRBV7-9 to TRBJ2-3, with 7 nucleotides matching TRBD1. The V and J ends lost 5 bases and 4 bases, in that order; junction bases with no gene match: 9. In germline, CDR1 is SEHNR, CDR2 FQNEAQ (reference sequence). This CDR3 region has 15 residues. CDR3 DNA sequence: TGTGCCAGCAGCCCGACAGGGTTGGGCGCAGATACGCAGTATTTT. Its translation: CASSPTGLGADTQYF.

This clonotype was counted between two and nine times. V and J are TRBV29-1 and TRBJ2-5; the D gene is possibly TRBD1 (6 bases). V was pared by 7 bases and J by 0 bases, with 9 bases between. Germline V gives CDR1 SQVTM, CDR2 ANQGSEA. The CDR3 loop spans 12 amino acids. The CDR3 loop is CSGGRNQETQYF. The CDR3 nucleotides are TGCAGCGGGGGGCGGAACCAAGAGACCCAGTACTTC.

V and J are TRBV7-6 and TRBJ2-3, with D unresolved. The ends were cut back, 0 bases at V and 5 bases at J, with 6 bases in the middle. The CDR3 runs to 13 residues. Germline loops: CDR1 SGHVS, CDR2 FNYEAQ. CDR3 amino acids: CASSLATKDTQYF. CDR3 DNA: TGTGCCAGCAGCTTAGCTACTAAAGATACGCAGTATTTT.

The gene calls are TRBV27 and TRBJ1-1, with unresolved D. Looked up from germline, CDR1 is MNHEY and CDR2 is SMNVEV (reference sequence). This CDR3 region has 13 residues. V was pared by 3 bases and J by 5 bases, with 10 bases between. The CDR3 loop reads CASSLVGSTEAFF. CDR3 coding DNA: TGTGCCAGCAGTTTGGTAGGGTCGACTGAAGCTTTCTTT.

This clonotype was picked up one time. V usage is TRBV28 and J usage is TRBJ1-1, with D unresolved. Trimming left V 5 bases short and J 11 bases short, with 15 bases between. The CDR3 runs to 12 residues. Germline loops: CDR1 MDHEN, CDR2 SYDVKM. CDR3 bases: TGTGCCAGCAGTATGCCCGGTACCCAGGCTTTCTTT. Amino acid sequence: CASSMPGTQAFF.

This clonotype has ten or more counts. The chain employs TRBV29-1 and TRBJ1-2, with D perhaps TRBD1 (6 bases). The CDR3 has 14 residues. V lost 3 bases and J lost 2, with 13 bases in between. Germline loops: CDR1 SQVTM, CDR2 ANQGSEA. The DNA of the CDR3 is TGCAGCGTTGAGGACCTCGGACAGAACTATGGCTACACCTTC. Amino acids: CSVEDLGQNYGYTF.

The V and J genes are TRBV7-3 and TRBJ2-2; perhaps TRBD1 as D (6 bases). This CDR3 has 15 residues. The V gene's germline CDR1 is SGHTA and CDR2 FQGTGA. V lost 5 bases, J lost 3 bases, and 13 bases lay in between. CDR3 sequence: CASSKQGPDTGELFF. DNA for the CDR3: TGTGCCAGCAGCAAACAGGGTCCCGACACCGGGGAGCTGTTTTTT.

This clonotype was seen a few times. CDR3 bases: TGTGCCACCGTCGTATTCGGCAATCAGCCCCAGCATTTT. The encoded protein is CATVVFGNQPQHF. The chain has TRBV28 and TRBJ1-5; D remains unclear. Germline V lookup: CDR1 MDHEN, CDR2 SYDVKM. The V end lost 10 bases, the J end lost 2 bases, and 12 bases lay between the germline ends. This CDR3 spans 13 amino acids.

This clonotype was recorded many times. The chain combines TRBV7-9 with TRBJ2-2; TRBD2 matches 7 bases. Per the germline V gene, CDR1 is SEHNR and CDR2 is FQNEAQ (reference sequence). Trimming at V came to 6 bases and at J to 4 bases, leaving 17 bases not matched to a gene. The CDR3 covers 18 residues. CDR3 region: CASSSRLAPPFGTGELFF. The CDR3 nucleotides read TGTGCCAGCAGTTCTCGACTAGCCCCGCCGTTTGGCACCGGGGAGCTGTTTTTT.

This chain links TRBV20-1 with TRBJ2-5, with D perhaps matching TRBD1 or TRBD2 (5 bases each). V was pared by 3 bases and J by 2 bases, with 16 bases between. The length of the CDR3 is 15 residues. From germline, CDR1 is DFQATT and CDR2 SNEGSKA (reference sequence). In DNA, the CDR3 is TGCAGTGCTAGTGGATACCGGGACCGTCAAGAGACCCAGTACTTC. Translation gives CSASGYRDRQETQYF.

In its sample, this clonotype was seen a few times. The CDR3 sequence: CASSLGSAGTEQYF. The CDR3 DNA reads as TGTGCCAGCAGCTTAGGGAGTGCCGGGACCGAGCAGTACTTC. V and J are TRBV7-2 and TRBJ2-7; perhaps D is TRBD1 or TRBD2 (5 bases each). Germline V gene sequence: CDR1 SGHTA, CDR2 FQGNSA. Trimming left V 1 base short and J 6 bases short, with 13 bases between. CDR3 length equals 14 residues.

The chain employs TRBV10-3 and TRBJ2-1; no reliable D call. The CDR3 is made up of 15 amino acids. V lost 4 bases to trimming and J lost 2 bases, with 12 bases between them. The germline CDR1 and CDR2 sequences are ENHRY and SYGVKD. CDR3 bases: TGTGCCATCAGTGCGGGTAATTTTCCCTACAATGAGCAGTTCTTC. Residues: CAISAGNFPYNEQFF.

The J gene is TRBJ1-2, the V gene TRBV15; TRBD1 agrees at 7 bases. J gave up 4 bases and V 2 bases, and 10 bases lay outside the gene matches. Germline V gene data show CDR1 as LNHNV and CDR2 as YYDKDF (reference sequence). This CDR3 contains 16 residues. CDR3 sequence reads: CATSRWRQGGSYGYTF. In DNA form, the CDR3 reads TGTGCCACCAGCAGATGGAGACAGGGTGGCTCCTATGGCTACACCTTC. Variable domain in full (rest from reference TRBV15 and TRBJ1-2): DAMVIQNPRYQVTQFGKPVTLSCSQTLNHNVMYWYQQKSSQAPKLLFHYYDKDFNNEADTPDNFQSRRPNTSFCFLDIRSPGLGDTAMYLCATSRWRQGGSYGYTFGSGTRLTVV.

The chain couples TRBV10-3 to TRBJ1-1; perhaps TRBD1 as D (5 bases). From germline, CDR1 is ENHRY and CDR2 SYGVKD. The CDR3 is 13 amino acids. Trimming took off 5 bases at V and 1 base at J, with 8 bases between the two ends. CDR3 in amino acids: CAISQGSNTEAFF. DNA for the CDR3: TGTGCCATCAGTCAGGGTTCGAACACTGAAGCTTTCTTT.

This clonotype was detected many times. The chain combines TRBV10-3 with TRBJ1-2; D is uncertain. The length of the CDR3 is 12 residues. CDR1 ENHRY and CDR2 SYGVKD come from the germline V gene. The V end was cut by 3 bases, the J end by 3 bases, with 5 bases between. CDR3 nucleotide sequence: TGTGCCATCAGTGACAGTTACTATGGCTACACCTTC. Translating it yields CAISDSYYGYTF.

The chain couples TRBV19 to TRBJ1-4; 7 nucleotides agree with TRBD1. The junction had 9 bases not matched to a gene; V was cut back by 6 bases and J by 8 bases. Germline CDR1 is LNHDA and CDR2 is SQIVND (reference sequence). The CDR3 loop spans 14 amino acids. In DNA, the CDR3 is TGTGCCAGTAGGGGGACAGAAATCTACGAAAAACTGTTTTTT. Its protein is CASRGTEIYEKLFF. The variable domain in full, completed from reference TRBV19 and TRBJ1-4, reads DGGITQSPKYLFRKEGQNVTLSCEQNLNHDAMYWYRQDPGQGLRLIYYSQIVNDFQKGDIAEGYSVSREKKESFPLTVTSAQKNPTAFYLCASRGTEIYEKLFFGSGTQLSVL.

This clonotype has a handful of counts. The CDR3 sequence: CASSQEAGADQPQHF. CDR3 sequence (DNA): TGTGCCAGCAGCCAAGAAGCGGGTGCCGATCAGCCCCAGCATTTT. The chain employs TRBV4-2 and TRBJ1-5; D is undetermined. CDR3 length equals 15 residues. Germline V gene lookup returns CDR1 LGHNA and CDR2 YNFKEQ. V was shortened by 0 bases and J by 5 bases, with 11 bases between the two germline ends.

Many counts were recorded for this clonotype. The V call is TRBV12-3 or TRBV12-4, the J call TRBJ2-7, with 8 bases matching TRBD1. After removal of 5 bases from V and 1 base from J, the junction contained 7 bases not matched to a gene. The CDR3 has 15 amino acids. The CDR3 spells CASSNRTGRSYEQYV. CDR3 DNA sequence: TGTGCCAGCAGTAACCGGACAGGGCGTTCCTACGAGCAGTACGTC.

In this sample, this clonotype turned up many times. The chain recombines TRBV4-3 with TRBJ2-2; tentatively, D is TRBD1 (6 bases). The length of the CDR3 is 15 residues. Germline CDR1 reads LGHNA; CDR2 reads YSLEER. V was shortened by 0 bases and J by 5 bases, with 10 bases between the two germline ends. CDR3 DNA sequence: TGCGCCAGCAGCCAAGAAGGGGGAAGGACCGGGGAGCTGTTTTTT. Amino acid sequence: CASSQEGGRTGELFF.